The 19 T cell receptor beta chains presented below share a single source sample, sequenced in a study of T cell responses to AZD1222 COVID-19 vaccine. Using immunoSEQ multiplex PCR, the repertoire was profiled, and TCRdb retains in-frame clones only, with some absent. The sample lists around 110,000 clones, around 82% occurring once. The source was peripheral blood, collected on day 0 of AZD1222 vaccination. The receptor source for this set is an adult in good health.

The rearrangement joins TRBV5-1 to TRBJ1-2; the D is unclear. Germline V gives CDR1 SGHRS, CDR2 YFSETQ. V was trimmed by 1 base and J by 0 bases, leaving 7 bases between them. CDR3 length: 14 amino acids. The CDR3, as DNA: TGCGCCAGCAGCTTGACCGAGGCTAACTATGGCTACACCTTC. It codes for CASSLTEANYGYTF. The variable domain in full, with the rest retrieved from reference TRBV5-1 and TRBJ1-2, is KAGVTQTPRYLIKTRGQQVTLSCSPISGHRSVSWYQQTPGQGLQFLFEYFSETQRNKGNFPGRFSGRQFSNSRSEMNVSTLELGDSALYLCASSLTEANYGYTFGSGTRLTVV.

This clone was counted only a few times. The V call is TRBV6-5, the J call TRBJ1-4; D is unclear. V was cut by 2 bases and J by 0 bases, with 7 bases left in between. The CDR3 consists of 15 residues. Germline V gene lookup returns CDR1 MNHEY and CDR2 SVGAGI. In DNA form, the CDR3 reads TGTGCCAGCAGTTACACCAGGACAACTAATGAAAAACTGTTTTTT. The encoded protein is CASSYTRTTNEKLFF.

The chain joins TRBV5-4 to TRBJ2-3; D could derive from TRBD1 or TRBD2 (6 bases each). Germline V gene sequence: CDR1 SGHNT, CDR2 YYREEE (reference sequence). The CDR3 covers 15 residues. V was trimmed by 0 bases and J by 1 base, leaving 9 bases between them. The DNA for the CDR3 is TGTGCCAGCAGCTTGGCCGGGGGCCGCACAGATACGCAGTATTTT. Its translation is CASSLAGGRTDTQYF.

J is TRBJ2-1 and V is TRBV15; D not resolved. The V end was cut by 0 bases, the J end by 10 bases, with 7 bases between. CDR3 length: 12 amino acids. CDR1 is LNHNV, CDR2 YYDKDF, per germline (reference sequence). CDR3 protein: CATSRDWREQFF. CDR3 nucleotide sequence: TGTGCCACCAGCAGAGATTGGCGGGAGCAGTTCTTC.

The chain uses TRBV6-6 and TRBJ2-2; the match to TRBD2 covers 13 bases. The V gene end was trimmed by 5 bases and the J gene end by 5 bases; junction bases not matched to a gene: 5. The CDR3 covers 16 residues. Germline CDR1 MNHNY, CDR2 SVGAGI (reference sequence). The DNA of the CDR3 is TGTGCCAGCAGTCCGCGGACTAGCGGGGGAACCGGGGAGCTGTTTTTT. This sequence encodes CASSPRTSGGTGELFF.

The rearrangement links TRBV27 to TRBJ2-6; weak D call: TRBD1 (6 bases). CDR3 length: 16 residues. V lost 6 bases and J 2 bases, leaving 14 bases between the germline ends. Germline lookup yields CDR1 MNHEY and CDR2 SMNVEV (reference sequence). As DNA, the CDR3 is TGTGCCAGCAGGGGGCCAGGGGCAACTGGGGCCAACGTCCTGACTTTC. Encoded protein: CASRGPGATGANVLTF.

The CDR3 region is CASSLGRPNTEAFF. In DNA form, the CDR3 reads TGTGCCAGCAGCTTAGGCCGGCCGAACACTGAAGCTTTCTTT. J is TRBJ1-1 and V is TRBV7-8; D is uncertain. The CDR3 extends over 14 amino acids. Trimming removed 1 base from V and 1 base from J, with 7 bases in between. CDR1 and CDR2 from the germline V gene are SGHVS and FQNEAQ.

The genes are TRBV7-2 and TRBJ1-2, with D possibly TRBD1 on 6 matching bases. Germline loops: CDR1 SGHTA, CDR2 FQGNSA. Trimming took 3 bases from V and 9 from J, leaving 23 bases between them. The CDR3 is 16 amino acids. CDR3 loop: CASSFTQGFTAESYTF. CDR3 DNA: TGTGCCAGCAGCTTCACACAGGGCTTTACAGCGGAGAGCTACACCTTC.

The chain has TRBV2 and TRBJ2-3; possibly TRBD1 or TRBD2 for D (5 bases each). Germline-derived CDR1 and CDR2 are SNHLY and FYNNEI. The CDR3 totals 14 residues. Deletions cut 6 bases from V and 0 bases from J, with 10 bases between. The CDR3 loop reads CASRNRTSTDTQYF. Written as DNA, the CDR3 is TGTGCCAGCAGGAACAGGACTAGCACAGATACGCAGTATTTT.

This chain links TRBV10-3 with TRBJ2-5; weak D call: TRBD1 (5 bases). Trimming pared 3 bases from V and 4 bases from J, leaving 12 bases between. The CDR3 is made up of 14 amino acids. Germline CDR1 is ENHRY and CDR2 is SYGVKD. The CDR3 region has the DNA TGTGCCATCAGTGAAAGGGGTAGCACAGAGACCCAGTACTTC. Residues: CAISERGSTETQYF.

The V call is TRBV11-2, the J call TRBJ2-7; tentative D call: TRBD1 (5 bases). The CDR3 length is 13 residues. Germline lookup yields CDR1 SGHAT and CDR2 FQNNGV. The V end was cut by 4 bases, the J end by 2 bases, with 9 bases between. CDR3 region: CASSSPGTYEQYF. In DNA, the CDR3 is TGTGCCAGCAGCTCACCAGGGACCTACGAGCAGTACTTC.

J is TRBJ1-1 and V is TRBV19; D not resolved. This CDR3 is 15 amino acids long. Germline V gene data show CDR1 as LNHDA and CDR2 as SQIVND (reference sequence). The V gene lost 4 bases and the J gene lost 2 bases, with 14 bases spanning the gap. The CDR3: CASSKGPRINTEAFF. The CDR3 DNA is TGTGCCAGTAGTAAGGGTCCACGGATTAACACTGAAGCTTTCTTT.

The chain couples TRBV19 to TRBJ1-2; 10 nucleotides align to TRBD1. From germline, CDR1 is LNHDA and CDR2 SQIVND (reference sequence). The CDR3 spans 13 residues. Losses at the gene ends were 6 bases for V and 8 bases for J; bases not matched to a gene: 6. The CDR3 DNA reads TGTGCCAGTAGCGGGACAGGGGCAGTGGGCTACACCTTC. It translates to CASSGTGAVGYTF.

J is TRBJ1-1 and V is TRBV28, with 12 bases fitting TRBD1. The trim removed 6 bases at V and 5 bases at J, leaving 4 bases unmatched. Germline V CDR1 and CDR2: MDHEN, SYDVKM. This CDR3 has 14 residues. The CDR3 DNA is TGTGCCAGCAGACGGGGACAGGGGGCTACTGAAGCTTTCTTT. Amino acids: CASRRGQGATEAFF.

This rearrangement joins TRBV28 to TRBJ1-2; no reliable D call. Looked up from germline, CDR1 is MDHEN and CDR2 is SYDVKM. CDR3 length equals 11 residues. V lost 1 base and J 4 bases, leaving 1 base between the germline ends. In nucleotides, the CDR3 is TGTGCCAGCAGTTTATTCTATGGCTACACCTTC. Residues: CASSLFYGYTF.

V and J are TRBV7-2 and TRBJ1-2; D might be TRBD1 (6 bases). The CDR3 is 16 residues long. V was clipped by 3 bases and J by 0 bases, with 14 bases between them. In germline, CDR1 is SGHTA, CDR2 FQGNSA. DNA for the CDR3: TGTGCCAGCAGCTTGTGGCAGGGACAAGCTAACTATGGCTACACCTTC. Its protein product is CASSLWQGQANYGYTF. Looking up the rest from reference TRBV7-2 and TRBJ1-2 gives the full variable domain: GAGVSQSPSNKVTEKGKDVELRCDPISGHTALYWYRQSLGQGLEFLIYFQGNSAPDKSGLPSDRFSAERTGGSVSTLTIQRTQQEDSAVYLCASSLWQGQANYGYTFGSGTRLTVV.

Regarding this clone: At one end the junction does not follow the germline gene, possibly because of a read error. This chain connects TRBV6-5 to TRBJ2-2; 8 bases fit TRBD2. CDR1 is MNHEY and CDR2 is SVGAGI in the germline V gene. The CDR3 loop spans 16 amino acids. The CDR3, as DNA: TGTGCCAGCAATTACCTAGCGGGTGGAAACACCGGGGAGCTGTTTTTT. Its protein is CASNYLAGGNTGELFF.

V gene TRBV28 combines with J gene TRBJ1-2; 7 nucleotides line up with TRBD1. Germline CDR1 and CDR2: MDHEN and SYDVKM. The junction had 5 bases not matched to a gene; V was cut back by 8 bases and J by 5 bases. This CDR3 spans 12 amino acids. Here the CDR3 DNA reads TGTGCCAGCCGAACAGGGGCATATGGCTACACCTTC. Protein product: CASRTGAYGYTF.

This chain uses TRBV25-1 with TRBJ1-4; D call uncertain. The CDR3 consists of 12 residues. CDR1 and CDR2 from the germline V gene are MGHDK and SYGVNS. Trimming cost V 7 bases and J 7 bases, with 10 bases left between them. CDR3 sequence reads: CASMANGEKLFF. In DNA, the CDR3 is TGTGCCAGCATGGCCAACGGTGAAAAACTGTTTTTT.